The next 20 T cell receptor beta chains were all read from a single sample in a study of blood T cell repertoires in COVID-19. Libraries were prepared by immunoSEQ multiplex PCR; TCRdb keeps only in-frame clonotypes and omits some of them. In the table there are about 55,000 clones, 75% to 90% of which are singletons. The sample consisted of peripheral blood. The source of these receptors is a woman in her sixties or seventies with acute or convalescent COVID-19.

This rearrangement joins TRBV6-5 to TRBJ2-7; D might be TRBD2 (5 bases). Between the trimmed V and J ends, which lost 6 bases and 2 bases, there was a span of 11 bases. Germline V CDR1 and CDR2: MNHEY, SVGAGI. This CDR3 contains 13 residues. As DNA, the CDR3 is TGTGCCAGCAGGCACGCGACTACCTACGAGCAGTACTTC. This gives the protein CASRHATTYEQYF.

This chain links TRBV10-3 with TRBJ1-1; 8 nucleotides agree with TRBD1. J lost 0 bases, V lost 8 bases, and 5 bases had no gene match. The CDR3 contains 14 residues. Per the germline V gene, CDR1 is ENHRY and CDR2 is SYGVKD. CDR3 amino acids: CAIRQGIMNTEAFF. The CDR3 DNA follows: TGTGCCATCCGACAGGGGATTATGAACACTGAAGCTTTCTTT.

This chain uses TRBV7-3 with TRBJ2-6; D gene unclear. This CDR3 is 14 amino acids long. The germline CDR1 and CDR2 sequences are SGHTA and FQGTGA. V lost 5 bases and J 4 bases, leaving 9 bases between the germline ends. The CDR3 DNA reads as TGTGCCAGCAGCCCGGTCTCCGGGGCCAACGTCCTGACTTTC. Protein product: CASSPVSGANVLTF.

This chain joins TRBV28 and TRBJ1-4; no definite D call. The CDR3 is made up of 14 amino acids. Germline V lookup: CDR1 MDHEN, CDR2 SYDVKM. The V end was cut by 5 bases, the J end by 8 bases, with 15 bases between. CDR3 loop: CASSPMGTTEKLFF. The CDR3 DNA is TGTGCCAGCAGTCCGATGGGCACCACCGAAAAACTGTTTTTT.

This chain links TRBV13 with TRBJ2-3; 9 bases are a match to TRBD2. The CDR3 has 16 amino acids. V shed 5 bases, J shed 5 bases, and the junction held 11 bases outside the gene matches. CDR1 is PRHDT and CDR2 is FYEKMQ in the germline V gene (reference sequence). CDR3 in amino acids: CASSRSWASGVDTQYF. The CDR3 DNA is TGTGCCAGCAGCCGTTCCTGGGCTAGCGGGGTAGATACGCAGTATTTT.

The chain joins TRBV19 to TRBJ1-4, with a possible D match to TRBD1 (5 bases). V lost 5 bases, J lost 5 bases, and 15 bases lay in between. The CDR3 totals 15 residues. The germline gives CDR1 LNHDA, CDR2 SQIVND (reference sequence). In nucleotides, the CDR3 is TGTGCCAGTAGTGGCGGGGGTGCCGTAAATGAAAAACTGTTTTTT. This codes for CASSGGGAVNEKLFF.

V and J are TRBV3-1 (or the pseudogene TRBV3-2) and TRBJ1-2; the match to TRBD1 covers 10 bases. Germline lookup yields CDR1 LGHDT and CDR2 YNNKEL (reference sequence). J lost 4 bases, V lost 4 bases, and 6 bases had no gene match. The CDR3 is made up of 15 amino acids. The CDR3 DNA follows: TGTGCCAGCAGCCCGGGGACAGGGGCCCCCTATGGCTACACCTTC. As protein: CASSPGTGAPYGYTF.

The gene calls are TRBV20-1 and TRBJ2-5, with unresolved D. Germline values: CDR1 DFQATT, CDR2 SNEGSKA (reference sequence). The CDR3 consists of 11 residues. Trimming shortened V by 3 bases and J by 5 bases, and 7 bases separated the two germline ends. The CDR3 loop is CSASARETQYF. CDR3 coding DNA: TGCAGTGCTAGCGCCAGGGAGACCCAGTACTTC.

V usage is TRBV6-1 and J usage is TRBJ1-1; TRBD1 is a possible D gene (5 bases). There are 14 residues in the CDR3. Trimming removed 3 bases from V and 0 bases from J, with 8 bases in between. Germline V CDR1 and CDR2: MNHNS, SASEGT. The CDR3 bases are TGTGCCAGCAGTGAGTCACAGGTGAACACTGAAGCTTTCTTT. Its translation is CASSESQVNTEAFF.

The rearrangement uses TRBV4-2 and TRBJ2-7, with D perhaps TRBD2 (5 bases). The germline V gene has CDR1 LGHNA and CDR2 YNFKEQ. The CDR3 totals 15 residues. V was pared by 3 bases and J by 6 bases, with 18 bases between. The CDR3 nucleotides read TGTGCCAGCAGCCAGGAGGCCTTAGGCCTCCGCGAGCAGTACTTC. Its translation: CASSQEALGLREQYF.

The chain combines TRBV30 with TRBJ1-1; the match to TRBD1 covers 8 bases. V dropped 2 bases and J dropped 1; count of bases not matched to a gene: 6. The CDR3 consists of 15 residues. Germline V gives CDR1 GTSNPN, CDR2 SVGIG (reference sequence). DNA of the CDR3: TGTGCCTGGAGTTCCAGGGGGCTAGGGAACACTGAAGCTTTCTTT. This sequence encodes CAWSSRGLGNTEAFF.

V usage is TRBV7-2 and J usage is TRBJ1-4; 8 bases are shared with TRBD1. The CDR3 totals 15 residues. V was clipped by 5 bases and J by 5 bases; unmatched bases: 7. The V gene's germline CDR1 is SGHTA and CDR2 FQGNSA. As DNA, the CDR3 is TGTGCCAGCAGCCTAAGACAGGGGTTAAATGAAAAACTGTTTTTT. Its translation is CASSLRQGLNEKLFF.

This clone was seen only a few times. This sequence joins TRBV7-9 and TRBJ1-1; 7 bases line up with TRBD1. CDR3 length equals 14 residues. Germline values: CDR1 SEHNR, CDR2 FQNEAQ (reference sequence). The trim removed 6 bases at V and 7 bases at J, leaving 11 bases unmatched. The CDR3, as DNA: TGTGCCAGCAGTGAACAGGGGTCGGTTGGTGAAGCTTTCTTT. Translating it yields CASSEQGSVGEAFF.

This clone was observed a single time. The junction and the germline gene differ at one end; a read error may be behind it. This chain links TRBV19 with TRBJ2-5, with 9 bases identical to TRBD2. This CDR3 has 14 amino acids. Germline CDR1 is LNHDA and CDR2 is SQIVND (reference sequence). This CDR3 is CASRIAGDQETQYF. The CDR3 DNA follows: TGTGCCAGTAGAATAGCGGGAGACCAAGAGACCCAGTACTTC. Combining the CDR3 with reference TRBV19 and TRBJ2-5 gives the whole variable domain DGGITQSPKYLFRKEGQNVTLSCEQNLNHDAMYWYRQDPGQGLRLIYYSQIVNDFQKGDIAEGYSVSREKKESFPLTVTSAQKNPTAFYLCASRIAGDQETQYFGPGTRLLVL.

There are a few counts of this clone. The chain recombines TRBV3-1 (or the pseudogene TRBV3-2) with TRBJ1-6; D possibly corresponds to TRBD1 (5 bases). Germline-derived CDR1 and CDR2 are LGHDT and YNNKEL (reference sequence). The CDR3 spans 20 residues. V gave up 4 bases and J gave up 3 bases, with 25 bases separating them. CDR3 region: CASSRTDPGTPRGYNSPLHF. As DNA, the CDR3 is TGTGCCAGCAGCCGTACAGACCCCGGGACTCCCCGCGGCTATAATTCACCCCTCCACTTT.

V is TRBV7-6 and J is TRBJ2-1, with 9 bases that match TRBD1. V was pared by 4 bases and J by 0 bases, with 13 bases of the junction left unmatched. CDR3 length equals 19 residues. Germline V gene sequence: CDR1 SGHVS, CDR2 FNYEAQ. CDR3 region: CASSSLLTTGGSSYNEQFF. CDR3 DNA: TGTGCCAGCAGCTCTCTACTTACCACAGGGGGCAGCTCCTACAATGAGCAGTTCTTC.

The V and J genes are TRBV19 and TRBJ1-2; possibly TRBD1 for D (6 bases). Germline lookup yields CDR1 LNHDA and CDR2 SQIVND (reference sequence). V was shortened by 6 bases and J by 4 bases, with 15 bases between the two germline ends. The CDR3 has 14 amino acids. CDR3 coding DNA: TGTGCCAGTAGCCGACAGGACGGCAGCTATGGCTACACCTTC. Translated: CASSRQDGSYGYTF.

The chain has TRBV28 and TRBJ1-1; D gene unclear. The CDR3 is 14 amino acids. The germline V and J ends were trimmed by 6 bases and 1 base, with 12 bases remaining between them. Germline V gene data show CDR1 as MDHEN and CDR2 as SYDVKM. CDR3 sequence: CASRTSLGNTEAFF. DNA of the CDR3: TGTGCCAGCAGGACATCTTTGGGGAACACTGAAGCTTTCTTT.

V is TRBV29-1 and J is TRBJ2-1; TRBD2 agrees at 15 bases. Germline lookup yields CDR1 SQVTM and CDR2 ANQGSEA. V gave up 6 bases and J gave up 0 bases; unmatched junction bases: 0. The CDR3 is made up of 15 amino acids. CDR3 amino acids: CSVGLAGGSYNEQFF. The CDR3 bases are TGCAGCGTGGGACTAGCGGGGGGCTCCTACAATGAGCAGTTCTTC.

Only a few counts were recorded for this clone. The chain carries TRBV6-1 and TRBJ1-6; perhaps TRBD1 as D (6 bases). The CDR3 sequence is 17 residues long. Germline-derived CDR1 and CDR2 are MNHNS and SASEGT. Between the trimmed V and J ends, which lost 1 base and 0 bases, there was a span of 10 bases. CDR3 protein: CASSEGRGRSYNSPLHF. The CDR3 DNA sequence: TGTGCCAGCAGTGAAGGGCGGGGGCGCTCCTATAATTCACCCCTCCACTTT.